This TCR beta chain was captured by sequencing in a study of Ad26.COV2.S vaccination and SARS-CoV-2 variants. Germline trimming cut 3 bases from V and 4 bases from J; bases unmatched to any gene: 4. The CDR3 covers 16 residues. The germline V gene has CDR1 KGHSH and CDR2 LQKENI. Treatment noted: over 15 received Ad26.COV2.S at low or high dose, single or two shots; five or six received placebo; per-sample allocation not given. Samples analyzed were those drawn on day 63 after the first vaccine or placebo injection. Boston supplied an adult donor aged 18-55 years. Expressing Wuhan-strain SARS-CoV-2 spike, an Ad26 vector served as the vaccine. To note about this clone: Its antigen is currently unknown.

The data were produced by immunoSEQ multiplex PCR, yet TCRdb's version contains in-frame clones alone and is incomplete. The top ten hold 2% to 2.5% of the sample, which has some 340,000 clones, just under 85% seen once. Findings and limits, study-wide: CD8+ and CD4+ T cells specific for spike reportedly responded with substantial breadth after vaccination. Spike-specific TCR breadth ran higher among vaccine recipients than placebo recipients.

The sequencing here drew on peripheral blood, taken in a trial of Ad26.COV2.S vaccine versus placebo. V usage is TRBV18 and J usage is TRBJ2-2; 11 nucleotides line up with TRBD1. This TCR was sampled from a person aged 18 to 65 who received the Ad26.COV2.S COVID-19 vaccine or a placebo. The CDR3 DNA is TGTGCCAGCTCACCGCAGGACAGGGGGCCCACCGGGGAGCTGTTTTTT. Translation gives CASSPQDRGPTGELFF. Together with reference TRBV18 and TRBJ2-2, the CDR3 gives the full variable domain: NAGVMQNPRHLVRRRGQEARLRCSPMKGHSHVYWYRQLPEEGLKFMVYLQKENIIDESGMPKERFSAEFPKEGPSILRIQQVVRGDSAAYFCASSPQDRGPTGELFFGEGSRLTVL.